Below are 15 T cell receptor beta chains sequenced from a single sample in a study of cytomegalovirus exposure and HLA in healthy donors. PCR was performed using 60 Vbeta and 13 Jbeta primers. Profiled with immunoSEQ multiplex PCR; TCRdb holds only in-frame clones, not every one. In the table there are around 120,000 clones, roughly 80% of which are singletons. Specimen: PBMCs. The receptors stem from a female donor in good health and CMV-seropositive.

A few counts support this clone. V is TRBV5-4 and J is TRBJ2-1; D remains ambiguous. Germline V gives CDR1 SGHNT, CDR2 YYREEE (reference sequence). CDR3 length: 15 amino acids. The germline V and J ends were trimmed by 5 bases and 5 bases, with 17 bases remaining between them. The CDR3 protein is CASRLRTANNNEQFF. CDR3 DNA sequence: TGTGCCAGCAGACTAAGAACGGCCAATAACAATGAGCAGTTCTTC.

The chain carries TRBV19 and TRBJ1-2; possible D gene TRBD1, 6 bases. In germline, CDR1 is LNHDA, CDR2 SQIVND (reference sequence). The CDR3 extends over 15 amino acids. Trimming left V 5 bases short and J 4 bases short, with 17 bases between. As DNA, the CDR3 is TGTGCCAGTAGTGTCGACAGGATAAGATCCTATGGCTACACCTTC. Its translation is CASSVDRIRSYGYTF.

The chain is built from TRBV5-1 and TRBJ2-5; D call uncertain. The germline V and J ends were trimmed by 2 bases and 2 bases, with 10 bases remaining between them. The CDR3 extends over 14 amino acids. Germline CDR1 is SGHRS and CDR2 is YFSETQ. The CDR3 sequence: CASSFMGDQETQYF. CDR3 in DNA: TGCGCCAGCAGCTTTATGGGCGATCAAGAGACCCAGTACTTC.

J is TRBJ2-5 and V is TRBV2, with 11 nucleotides matching TRBD2. Germline lookup yields CDR1 SNHLY and CDR2 FYNNEI. The trim removed 5 bases at V and 2 bases at J, leaving 4 bases unmatched. There are 15 residues in the CDR3. The CDR3 is CASSYLAGGQETQYF. The CDR3 coding sequence is TGTGCCAGCAGTTATCTAGCGGGGGGACAAGAGACCCAGTACTTC.

This chain links TRBV2 with TRBJ1-2, with no clear D. The length of the CDR3 is 13 residues. Trimming pared 1 base from V and 3 bases from J, leaving 6 bases between. Germline V gene lookup returns CDR1 SNHLY and CDR2 FYNNEI. This CDR3 is CASSEGLYYGYTF. The CDR3 DNA is TGTGCCAGCAGTGAAGGGCTCTACTATGGCTACACCTTC.

J is TRBJ2-5 and V is TRBV7-3; D is possibly TRBD2 (5 bases). The V gene lost 5 bases and the J gene lost 4 bases, with 17 bases spanning the gap. CDR3 length: 15 amino acids. Germline V lookup: CDR1 SGHTA, CDR2 FQGTGA. In DNA, the CDR3 is TGTGCCAGCAGCCTATTCCCGGGGAGACGAGAGACCCAGTACTTC. Translation: CASSLFPGRRETQYF.

The chain couples TRBV30 to TRBJ1-3; possibly TRBD1 for D (6 bases). CDR1 and CDR2 from the germline V gene are GTSNPN and SVGIG (reference sequence). Trimming cost V 5 bases and J 2 bases, with 10 bases left between them. The CDR3 is made up of 13 amino acids. CDR3 loop: CAWHRTAGNTIYF. In DNA form, the CDR3 reads TGTGCCTGGCACCGGACAGCTGGAAACACCATATATTTT. The full variable domain, rest sourced from reference TRBV30 and TRBJ1-3, is SQTIHQWPATLVQPVGSPLSLECTVEGTSNPNLYWYRQAAGRGLQLLFYSVGIGQISSEVPQNLSASRPQDRQFILSSKKLLLSDSGFYLCAWHRTAGNTIYFGEGSWLTVV.

The V and J genes are TRBV7-2 and TRBJ2-1; D is uncertain. The CDR3 has 12 amino acids. V gave up 5 bases and J gave up 6 bases, with 8 bases separating them. Germline lookup yields CDR1 SGHTA and CDR2 FQGNSA. The CDR3 bases are TGTGCCAGCAGCCCCGTCGGCAATGAGCAGTTCTTC. Encoded protein: CASSPVGNEQFF.

The chain uses TRBV6-1 and TRBJ1-4, with D perhaps TRBD1 (6 bases). Germline V gene data show CDR1 as MNHNS and CDR2 as SASEGT. The CDR3 is made up of 15 amino acids. Trimming removed 7 bases from V and 3 bases from J, with 15 bases in between. CDR3 loop: CASKVPGVPNEKLFF. CDR3 bases: TGTGCCAGCAAAGTCCCAGGGGTCCCTAATGAAAAACTGTTTTTT.

CDR3 sequence reads: CASSILGVQPQHF. Written as DNA, the CDR3 is TGTGCCAGTAGTATCCTAGGGGTTCAGCCCCAGCATTTT. V and J are TRBV19 and TRBJ1-5; TRBD1 is a possible D gene (5 bases). CDR1 LNHDA and CDR2 SQIVND come from the germline V gene (reference sequence). This CDR3 spans 13 amino acids. The germline V and J ends were trimmed by 3 bases and 6 bases, with 9 bases remaining between them.

This clone showed up just a few times. CDR3 sequence: CASSLARSNEQFF. The CDR3 nucleotides are TGCGCCAGCAGCTTGGCTAGGTCCAATGAGCAGTTCTTC. The V and J genes are TRBV5-1 and TRBJ2-1; no clear D gene. V was cut by 0 bases and J by 6 bases, with 7 bases left in between. This CDR3 has 13 amino acids. Germline CDR1 is SGHRS and CDR2 is YFSETQ. The full variable domain, its missing parts supplied by reference TRBV5-1 and TRBJ2-1, is KAGVTQTPRYLIKTRGQQVTLSCSPISGHRSVSWYQQTPGQGLQFLFEYFSETQRNKGNFPGRFSGRQFSNSRSEMNVSTLELGDSALYLCASSLARSNEQFFGPGTRLTVL.

The J gene is TRBJ2-5, the V gene TRBV29-1; 7 bases fit TRBD2. From germline, CDR1 is SQVTM and CDR2 ANQGSEA. CDR3 length: 14 amino acids. Losses at the gene ends were 1 base for V and 5 bases for J; bases not matched to a gene: 7. Here the CDR3 reads CSVEGWGGGETQYF. The CDR3, as DNA: TGCAGCGTTGAAGGCTGGGGGGGTGGGGAGACCCAGTACTTC.

The genes are TRBV16 and TRBJ1-4; the D gene is possibly TRBD1 (6 bases). The length of the CDR3 is 16 residues. V was trimmed by 4 bases and J by 0 bases, leaving 12 bases between them. Germline-derived CDR1 and CDR2 are KGHSY and FQNENV. CDR3 DNA: TGTGCCAGCAGCCGCGAATCAGGGGCAACTAATGAAAAACTGTTTTTT. Amino acids: CASSRESGATNEKLFF.

In its sample, this clone was seen a few times. The chain joins TRBV6-5 to TRBJ1-6, with TRBD1 matching over 9 bases. V shed 3 bases, J shed 9 bases, and the junction held 9 bases outside the gene matches. CDR1 is MNHEY, CDR2 SVGAGI, per germline. This CDR3 has 16 residues. The CDR3 region has the DNA TGTGCCAGCAGTTATTCGTCGGGACAGGGTGGTTCACCCCTCCACTTT. It yields the protein CASSYSSGQGGSPLHF.

This rearrangement joins TRBV28 to TRBJ2-1; D uncertain. This CDR3 contains 13 residues. Trimming took 7 bases from V and 9 from J, leaving 16 bases between them. Germline V lookup: CDR1 MDHEN, CDR2 SYDVKM. CDR3 region: CASKEQWSGEQFF. For the CDR3, the DNA is TGTGCCAGCAAGGAGCAATGGTCGGGTGAGCAGTTCTTC.